A single sample gave rise to the 9 T cell receptor beta chains below, sequenced in a study of cytomegalovirus exposure and HLA in healthy donors. Amplification used 60 Vbeta primers and 13 Jbeta primers. Assay: immunoSEQ multiplex PCR; the TCRdb copy retains only in-frame clones and omits some. The repertoire table contains just under 90,000 clones. The sequencing sample was made of PBMCs. The receptor set was obtained from a girl aged 10 to 17 in good health and CMV-seropositive.

The chain links TRBV7-9 to TRBJ1-1, with D maybe TRBD1 (5 bases). The germline V and J ends were trimmed by 1 base and 0 bases, with 6 bases remaining between them. The V gene's germline CDR1 is SEHNR and CDR2 FQNEAQ (reference sequence). The CDR3 is made up of 14 amino acids. CDR3 residues: CASSLGQMNTEAFF. Written as DNA, the CDR3 is TGTGCCAGCAGCTTAGGACAGATGAACACTGAAGCTTTCTTT.

The genes are TRBV5-1 and TRBJ1-1, with TRBD1 identical over 8 bases. The V and J ends lost 0 bases and 7 bases, in that order; junction bases with no gene match: 2. The germline CDR1 and CDR2 sequences are SGHRS and YFSETQ. The CDR3 spans 13 residues. The CDR3 spells CASSLGQGFEAFF. For the CDR3, the DNA is TGCGCCAGCAGCTTGGGACAGGGGTTTGAAGCTTTCTTT.

The genes are TRBV27 and TRBJ2-1; 11 bases agree with TRBD1. Germline values: CDR1 MNHEY, CDR2 SMNVEV (reference sequence). The CDR3 runs 16 residues. The V segment lost 3 bases and the J segment 7 bases; nucleotides outside the gene matches: 8. CDR3 DNA: TGTGCCAGCAGTTTGAAGAGGGGACAGGGGGTTAATGAGCAGTTCTTC. Translated, it gives CASSLKRGQGVNEQFF.

The V gene is TRBV29-1, the J gene TRBJ2-2, with D unclear. The V end was cut by 6 bases, the J end by 2 bases, with 16 bases between. The CDR3 extends over 15 amino acids. Looked up from germline, CDR1 is SQVTM and CDR2 is ANQGSEA. The CDR3 loop reads CSVRIDMLNTGELFF. The CDR3 bases are TGCAGCGTGCGAATCGACATGTTAAACACCGGGGAGCTGTTTTTT.

The chain carries TRBV7-7 and TRBJ2-2, with no clear D. The CDR3 contains 13 residues. Germline V CDR1 and CDR2: SSHAT, FNYEAQ (reference sequence). V lost 6 bases and J 4 bases, leaving 9 bases between the germline ends. The CDR3 bases are TGTGCCAGCAGGGTCACCGGCACCGGGGAGCTGTTTTTT. It is translated as CASRVTGTGELFF.

The chain carries TRBV7-4 and TRBJ2-7, with D possibly matching TRBD1 (5 bases). The CDR3 has 12 amino acids. V was clipped by 1 base and J by 7 bases, with 8 bases between them. Per germline, CDR1 SGHVT and CDR2 SQSDAQ. The CDR3 reads CASSLGGCEQYV. The CDR3, as DNA: TGTGCCAGCAGCTTAGGGGGCTGTGAGCAGTACGTC.

The chain employs TRBV30 and TRBJ1-2, with 11 bases that match TRBD1. Trimming at V came to 2 bases and at J to 0 bases, leaving 2 bases not matched to a gene. Germline CDR1 and CDR2: GTSNPN and SVGIG (reference sequence). This CDR3 is 15 amino acids long. The CDR3: CAWSRGQGANYGYTF. CDR3 bases: TGTGCCTGGAGTCGGGGACAGGGGGCTAACTATGGCTACACCTTC.

The rearrangement links TRBV7-6 to TRBJ2-1, with D possibly TRBD1 on 6 matching bases. The CDR3 extends over 13 amino acids. CDR1 and CDR2 (germline): SGHVS, FNYEAQ. The V end lost 5 bases, the J end lost 6 bases, and 11 bases lay between the germline ends. The CDR3 is CASSQGQRNEQFF. The CDR3 DNA follows: TGTGCCAGCAGCCAAGGACAGCGCAATGAGCAGTTCTTC.

This rearrangement joins TRBV11-2 to TRBJ1-4; tentative D call: TRBD1 (6 bases). CDR3 length equals 17 residues. The germline V gene encodes CDR1 SGHAT and CDR2 FQNNGV. The V and J ends lost 6 bases and 3 bases respectively, with 20 bases between them. CDR3 in amino acids: CASRQNRRGSANEKLFF. In DNA form, the CDR3 reads TGTGCCAGCAGACAGAATCGCAGGGGTTCGGCTAATGAAAAACTGTTTTTT. The full variable domain, its missing parts supplied by reference TRBV11-2 and TRBJ1-4, is EAGVAQSPRYKIIEKRQSVAFWCNPISGHATLYWYQQILGQGPKLLIQFQNNGVVDDSQLPKDRFSAERLKGVDSTLKIQPAKLEDSAVYLCASRQNRRGSANEKLFFGSGTQLSVL.